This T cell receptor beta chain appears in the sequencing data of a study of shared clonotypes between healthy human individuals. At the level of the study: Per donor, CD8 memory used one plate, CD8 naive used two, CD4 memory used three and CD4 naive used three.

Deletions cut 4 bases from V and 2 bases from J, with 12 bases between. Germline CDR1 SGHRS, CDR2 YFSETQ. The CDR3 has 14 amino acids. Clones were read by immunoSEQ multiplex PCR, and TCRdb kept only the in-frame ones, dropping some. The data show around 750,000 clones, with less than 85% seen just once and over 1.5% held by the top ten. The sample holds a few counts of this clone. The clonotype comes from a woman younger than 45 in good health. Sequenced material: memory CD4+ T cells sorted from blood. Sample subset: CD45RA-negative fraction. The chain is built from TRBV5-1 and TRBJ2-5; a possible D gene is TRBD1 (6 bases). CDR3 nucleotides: TGCGCCAGCAGCCCCGGGACACAGCAAGAGACCCAGTACTTC. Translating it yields CASSPGTQQETQYF.